This TCR beta chain was recovered during a study of chemoradiotherapy in HPV16-positive cancers. Looking at the study overall: Candidate HPV-specific clones and shared TCR motifs came from a couple of HPV16-positive patients.

To note about this clone: Its target is not known.

Notes on the study in general: Candidate HPV-specific clones and E7-related TCR motifs grew in tumor during treatment. HPV-responsive T-cell expansion during chemoradiotherapy was linked to improved recurrence-free survival in HPV16-positive patients.

Sequencing was performed with immunoSEQ multiplex PCR; in TCRdb, only in-frame clones are kept and a portion is missing. The profile covers about 700 clones, with 70% to 90% appearing a single time and 6.8% taken by the ten largest. The CDR3 has 14 amino acids. V was pared by 2 bases and J by 3 bases, with 10 bases between. The V gene's germline CDR1 is MNHEY and CDR2 SVGAGI. V gene TRBV6-5 combines with J gene TRBJ1-1; D may be TRBD1 (5 bases). The input for sequencing was tumor tissue, taken from a patient who underwent chemoradiotherapy. The clonotype comes from a human donor with HPV-associated anogenital cancer. The CDR3 reads CASSYGGRDTEAFF. The DNA for the CDR3 is TGTGCCAGCAGTTACGGGGGGAGGGACACTGAAGCTTTCTTT.